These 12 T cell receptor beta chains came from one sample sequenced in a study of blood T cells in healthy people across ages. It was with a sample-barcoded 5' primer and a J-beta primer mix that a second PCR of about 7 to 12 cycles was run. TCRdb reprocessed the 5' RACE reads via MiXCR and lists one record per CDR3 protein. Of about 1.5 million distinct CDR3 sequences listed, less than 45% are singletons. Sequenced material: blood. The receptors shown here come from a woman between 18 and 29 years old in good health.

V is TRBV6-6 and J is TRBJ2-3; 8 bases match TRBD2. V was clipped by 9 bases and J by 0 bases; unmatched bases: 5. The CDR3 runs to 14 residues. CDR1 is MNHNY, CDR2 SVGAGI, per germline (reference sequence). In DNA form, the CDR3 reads TGTGCCAGTATAACTAGCGGCAGCACAGATACGCAGTATTTT. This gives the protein CASITSGSTDTQYF.

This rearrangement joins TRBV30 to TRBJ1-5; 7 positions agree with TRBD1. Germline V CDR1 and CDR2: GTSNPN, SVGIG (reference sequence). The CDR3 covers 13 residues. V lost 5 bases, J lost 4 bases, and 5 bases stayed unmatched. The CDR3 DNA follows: TGTGCCTGGGACAGGGAGAGGAATCAGCCCCAGCATTTT. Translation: CAWDRERNQPQHF. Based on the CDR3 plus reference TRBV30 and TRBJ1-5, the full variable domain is SQTIHQWPATLVQPVGSPLSLECTVEGTSNPNLYWYRQAAGRGLQLLFYSVGIGQISSEVPQNLSASRPQDRQFILSSKKLLLSDSGFYLCAWDRERNQPQHFGDGTRLSIL.

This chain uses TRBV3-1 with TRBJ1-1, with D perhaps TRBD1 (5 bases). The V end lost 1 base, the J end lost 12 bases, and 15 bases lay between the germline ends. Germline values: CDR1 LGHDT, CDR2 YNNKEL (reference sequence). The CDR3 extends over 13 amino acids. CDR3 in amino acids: CASSQARAGWSFF. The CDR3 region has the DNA TGTGCCAGCAGCCAAGCCAGGGCAGGGTGGTCTTTCTTT.

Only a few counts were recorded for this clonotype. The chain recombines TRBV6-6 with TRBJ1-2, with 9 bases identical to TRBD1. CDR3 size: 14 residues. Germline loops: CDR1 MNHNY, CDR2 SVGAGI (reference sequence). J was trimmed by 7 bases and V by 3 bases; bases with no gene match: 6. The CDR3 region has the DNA TGTGCCAGCAGTTATGGGGACAGGGATATTGGCTACACCTTC. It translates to CASSYGDRDIGYTF.

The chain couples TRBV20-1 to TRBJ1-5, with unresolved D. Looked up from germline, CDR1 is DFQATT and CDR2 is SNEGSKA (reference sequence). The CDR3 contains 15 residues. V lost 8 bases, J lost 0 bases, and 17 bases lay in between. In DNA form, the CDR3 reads TGCAGTAGTTTAGTCCGAGCGAATAGCAATCAGCCCCAGCATTTT. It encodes CSSLVRANSNQPQHF.

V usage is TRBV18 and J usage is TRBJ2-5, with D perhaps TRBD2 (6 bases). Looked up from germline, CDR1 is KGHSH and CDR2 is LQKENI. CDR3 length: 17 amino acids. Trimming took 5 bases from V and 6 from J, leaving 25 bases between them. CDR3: CASSASGGRREKKTQYF. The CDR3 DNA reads TGTGCCAGCTCAGCCTCTGGAGGGAGAAGGGAAAAAAAGACCCAGTACTTC.

The CDR3 region is CSARETGAGNQPQHF. The CDR3 DNA sequence: TGCAGTGCTAGAGAAACCGGAGCGGGTAATCAGCCCCAGCATTTT. This chain uses TRBV20-1 with TRBJ1-5; unclear D gene. Trimming took off 0 bases at V and 4 bases at J, with 13 bases between the two ends. Looked up from germline, CDR1 is DFQATT and CDR2 is SNEGSKA (reference sequence). The CDR3 length is 15 residues.

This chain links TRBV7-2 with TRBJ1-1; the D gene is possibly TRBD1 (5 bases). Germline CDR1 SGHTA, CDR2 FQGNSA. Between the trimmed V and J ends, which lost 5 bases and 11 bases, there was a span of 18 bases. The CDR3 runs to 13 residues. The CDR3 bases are TGTGCCAGCAGCGTAGTCGGAGGGACGGATGCTTTCTTT. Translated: CASSVVGGTDAFF.

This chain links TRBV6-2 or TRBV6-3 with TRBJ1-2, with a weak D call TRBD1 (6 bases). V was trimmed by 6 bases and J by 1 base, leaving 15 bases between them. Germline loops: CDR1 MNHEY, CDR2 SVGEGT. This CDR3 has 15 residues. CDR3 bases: TGTGCCAGCAGGGACAGCCTCTCCCTTAACTATGGCTACACCTTC. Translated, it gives CASRDSLSLNYGYTF.

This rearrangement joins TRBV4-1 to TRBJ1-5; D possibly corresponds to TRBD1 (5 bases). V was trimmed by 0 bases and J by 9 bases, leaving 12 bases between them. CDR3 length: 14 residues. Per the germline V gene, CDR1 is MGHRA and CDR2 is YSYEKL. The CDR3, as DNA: TGCGCCAGCAGCCAAGACCAGGGCATTCGGCCCCAGCATTTT. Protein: CASSQDQGIRPQHF.

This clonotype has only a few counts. The CDR3 region has the DNA TGTGCCAGCAGCTTGTATGAGATCGGGACAGGGAATGCTTTCTTT. Protein product: CASSLYEIGTGNAFF. The chain links TRBV7-2 to TRBJ1-1, with TRBD1 matching over 9 bases. Germline V lookup: CDR1 SGHTA, CDR2 FQGNSA. The CDR3 is 15 residues long. The junction had 13 bases not matched to a gene; V was cut back by 3 bases and J by 11 bases.

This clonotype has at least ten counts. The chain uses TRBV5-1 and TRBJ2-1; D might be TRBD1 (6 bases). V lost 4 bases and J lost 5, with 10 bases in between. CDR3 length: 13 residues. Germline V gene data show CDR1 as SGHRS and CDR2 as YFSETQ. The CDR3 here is CASSPGQNNEQFF. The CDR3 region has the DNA TGCGCCAGCAGCCCCGGACAGAACAATGAGCAGTTCTTC.